The rows below give T cell receptor beta chains drawn from one sample of a study of T-cell memory formation after mild COVID-19. TCRdb reprocessed the 5' RACE reads with MiXCR, giving one entry per CDR3 protein. Found here are hundreds of thousands of distinct CDR3 sequences, about 20% of them singletons; the top ten hold roughly a fifth. Sequences were obtained from PBMCs or a T cell subset sorted from them (not recorded which). Receptor source: a man aged 18 to 35 who had mild COVID-19 (a few samples of this study predate the infection). Cell type and time point are not known. Each CDR3 is given without its conserved first and last residue. The order of the fields is V gene, J gene, CDR3 protein.

TRBV10-3,TRBJ2-5,ATLPTGKGETQY
TRBV4-3,TRBJ2-7,ASSQEVGSYEQY
TRBV12-3/TRBV12-4,TRBJ2-1,ASSLKRGRSYNEQF
TRBV6-4,TRBJ2-6,ASSDHRGPGANVLT
TRBV5-1,TRBJ1-6,ASSEGQGYSPLH
TRBV7-9,TRBJ1-1,ASSPRQAANTEAF
TRBV6-2/TRBV6-3,TRBJ1-1,ASSPGQWSAEAF
TRBV7-2,TRBJ1-4,ASSSTGADEKLF
TRBV7-2,TRBJ2-3,ASSFRLAGPLSTDTQY
TRBV20-1,TRBJ2-4,SAGGGNKNIQY
TRBV6-4,TRBJ2-1,ASSQFGGGGYNEQF
TRBV7-2,TRBJ1-1,ASSLGPLRTEAF
TRBV19,TRBJ2-7,ASSIPSGSNEQY
TRBV4-3,TRBJ2-2,ASSQDFGDYTGELF
TRBV12-3/TRBV12-4,TRBJ2-1,ASSLGQGVEEQF
TRBV27,TRBJ2-2,ASSDRTGLNTGELF
TRBV2,TRBJ2-7,ASTFGQGTSSYEQY
TRBV20-1,TRBJ1-1,SAQDRVGNTEAF
TRBV7-2,TRBJ2-1,ASSLVQLGRRLLPRHEQF
TRBV5-1,TRBJ2-3,ASARNSVTDTQY
TRBV6-1,TRBJ2-2,ASLKSGGGTGELF
TRBV6-5,TRBJ1-2,ASSFSGVGGYT
TRBV6-2/TRBV6-3,TRBJ2-1,ASKAGTSDEQF
TRBV10-1,TRBJ1-1,ASSGGGMNTEAF
TRBV3-2,TRBJ1-6,ASSQVQGAIRHSPLH
TRBV3-1,TRBJ2-7,ASSPSGGAGYEQY
TRBV5-6,TRBJ1-2,ASSPGFNYGYT